The 32 T cell receptor beta chains below come from one sample, sequenced in a study of identical twins. In TCRdb, the 5' RACE reads were re-called with MiXCR into one record per CDR3 protein. The sample lists hundreds of thousands of distinct CDR3 sequences, 12% seen once, with around 6.9% in the top ten. In addition, the sample was reused for a study of yellow fever vaccine responses in identical twins.

Sequenced: CD8+ T cells sorted from blood. The receptors stem from a woman in her late teens or twenties in good health.

This clonotype showed up just a few times. The V and J genes are TRBV20-1 and TRBJ2-1; D is undetermined. The germline CDR1 and CDR2 sequences are DFQATT and SNEGSKA (reference sequence). CDR3 length: 15 amino acids. Trimming took 8 bases from V and 2 from J, leaving 19 bases between them. This chain's CDR3 is CSPSGVTDTYNEQFF. Written as DNA, the CDR3 is TGCAGTCCAAGTGGAGTTACCGACACCTACAATGAGCAGTTCTTC.

This clonotype was seen at least ten times. The chain joins TRBV12-3 or TRBV12-4 to TRBJ2-2, with D unclear. V was cut by 8 bases and J by 6 bases, with 10 bases left in between. The CDR3 is 12 amino acids. This CDR3 reads CASLSQPGELFF. As DNA, the CDR3 is TGTGCCAGCCTAAGCCAACCCGGGGAGCTGTTTTTT.

This clonotype has more than one count but fewer than ten. This chain joins TRBV9 and TRBJ1-2, with 8 bases identical to TRBD1. After removal of 0 bases from V and 3 bases from J, the junction contained 4 bases not matched to a gene. CDR3 size: 15 residues. Germline lookup yields CDR1 SGDLS and CDR2 YYNGEE. The DNA of the CDR3 is TGTGCCAGCAGCGTAGAAGGGACAGGTTACTATGGCTACACCTTC. Amino acids: CASSVEGTGYYGYTF.

This chain connects TRBV19 to TRBJ1-3, with D hard to call. Germline V lookup: CDR1 LNHDA, CDR2 SQIVND (reference sequence). The length of the CDR3 is 17 residues. Trimming removed 11 bases at V and 3 bases at J, with 26 bases between. The CDR3: CASHGRSGYEDGNTIYF. The CDR3 DNA reads as TGTGCCTCCCACGGAAGGTCTGGCTATGAGGATGGAAACACCATATATTTT. Variable domain in full (rest from reference TRBV19 and TRBJ1-3): DGGITQSPKYLFRKEGQNVTLSCEQNLNHDAMYWYRQDPGQGLRLIYYSQIVNDFQKGDIAEGYSVSREKKESFPLTVTSAQKNPTAFYLCASHGRSGYEDGNTIYFGEGSWLTVV.

J is TRBJ1-2 and V is TRBV5-1; 9 nucleotides align to TRBD1. V was clipped by 2 bases and J by 3 bases; unmatched bases: 5. CDR1 is SGHRS, CDR2 YFSETQ, per germline. CDR3 length: 15 amino acids. DNA of the CDR3: TGCGCCAGCAGCTTAGGACAGGGGATGTACTATGGCTACACCTTC. Its translation: CASSLGQGMYYGYTF.

This clonotype was recorded many times. The chain recombines TRBV12-3 or TRBV12-4 with TRBJ2-7; D is tentatively TRBD1 or TRBD2 (6 bases each). V lost 8 bases and J 0 bases, leaving 8 bases between the germline ends. This CDR3 region has 12 residues. CDR3 loop: CASPGASYEQYF. The CDR3, as DNA: TGTGCCAGCCCGGGGGCCTCCTACGAGCAGTACTTC.

The table lists this clonotype with many counts. This chain connects TRBV29-1 to TRBJ1-2; TRBD1 agrees at 7 bases. Germline V gene sequence: CDR1 SQVTM, CDR2 ANQGSEA. CDR3 size: 15 residues. After removal of 4 bases from V and 2 bases from J, the junction contained 10 bases not matched to a gene. The CDR3 DNA sequence: TGCAGCGTTGTGCAAACAGGGGACCCGAACTATGGCTACACCTTC. Translated: CSVVQTGDPNYGYTF.

The J gene is TRBJ2-3, the V gene TRBV28; D gene ambiguous. Germline CDR1 is MDHEN and CDR2 is SYDVKM. The V end was cut by 10 bases, the J end by 4 bases, with 12 bases between. The CDR3 covers 12 residues. The CDR3 spells CATLKVPDTQYF. The CDR3 DNA sequence: TGTGCCACCCTTAAAGTCCCAGATACGCAGTATTTT. The whole variable domain, filled in from reference TRBV28 and TRBJ2-3, reads DVKVTQSSRYLVKRTGEKVFLECVQDMDHENMFWYRQDPGLGLRLIYFSYDVKMKEKGDIPEGYSVSREKKERFSLILESASTNQTSMYLCATLKVPDTQYFGPGTRLTVL.

The J gene is TRBJ2-2, the V gene TRBV7-6; 8 bases fit TRBD2. This CDR3 comprises 19 residues. The germline gives CDR1 SGHVS, CDR2 FNYEAQ. The J segment lost 0 bases and the V segment lost 5 bases, leaving 14 bases of the junction unmatched. The CDR3 sequence: CASSHSVQRESSNTGELFF. DNA of the CDR3: TGTGCCAGCAGCCACTCGGTCCAGCGGGAGTCCTCGAACACCGGGGAGCTGTTTTTT.

This clonotype was counted only a few times. This chain uses TRBV28 with TRBJ2-7; a weak D match, TRBD1 (6 bases). V lost 6 bases and J lost 6, with 15 bases in between. Germline V lookup: CDR1 MDHEN, CDR2 SYDVKM. The CDR3 consists of 13 residues. CDR3 DNA sequence: TGTGCCAGCAGCGGGACAATTCTAATCGAGCAGTACTTC. Protein product: CASSGTILIEQYF.

In its sample, this clonotype was seen many times. The CDR3 loop reads CATSLRQGYTGELFF. In DNA form, the CDR3 reads TGTGCCACCAGCTTACGACAGGGCTACACCGGGGAGCTGTTTTTT. The chain is built from TRBV15 and TRBJ2-2; 7 nucleotides agree with TRBD1. V lost 5 bases to trimming and J lost 3 bases; unmatched junction nucleotides: 6. Germline values: CDR1 LNHNV, CDR2 YYDKDF (reference sequence). This CDR3 has 15 residues.

This clonotype occurred a few times. The chain recombines TRBV27 with TRBJ2-5; TRBD2 matches at 9 bases. Germline CDR1 is MNHEY and CDR2 is SMNVEV (reference sequence). V was pared by 2 bases and J by 4 bases, with 5 bases of the junction left unmatched. The CDR3 consists of 15 residues. CDR3 in amino acids: CASSLRGRAPETQYF. The CDR3 DNA reads TGTGCCAGCAGTTTACGCGGGAGGGCCCCAGAGACCCAGTACTTC.

The chain recombines TRBV14 with TRBJ1-1; D may be TRBD1 (5 bases). Trimming stripped 6 bases from V and 4 bases from J, with 24 bases between. The CDR3 spans 17 residues. Germline CDR1 reads SGHDN; CDR2 reads FVKESK. In DNA form, the CDR3 reads TGTGCCAGCAGTAGTAAAGGGTCAGGGAGTATAAGCACTGAAGCTTTCTTT. Its translation: CASSSKGSGSISTEAFF.

This clonotype appeared a few times. The chain has TRBV2 and TRBJ2-1; 8 bases line up with TRBD1. The V gene's germline CDR1 is SNHLY and CDR2 FYNNEI. Losses at the gene ends were 6 bases for V and 2 bases for J; bases not matched to a gene: 9. CDR3 length: 16 residues. The DNA of the CDR3 is TGTGCCAGCAGCCCCCGGACAGGGCCGACCTACAATGAGCAGTTCTTC. Its translation is CASSPRTGPTYNEQFF. The full variable domain, its missing parts supplied by reference TRBV2 and TRBJ2-1, is EPEVTQTPSHQVTQMGQEVILRCVPISNHLYFYWYRQILGQKVEFLVSFYNNEISEKSEIFDDQFSVERPDGSNFTLKIRSTKLEDSAMYFCASSPRTGPTYNEQFFGPGTRLTVL.

The V call is TRBV2, the J call TRBJ2-3; D may be TRBD1 or TRBD2 (6 bases each). The CDR3 is 14 residues long. Trimming took 4 bases from V and 5 from J, leaving 13 bases between them. CDR1 and CDR2 from the germline V gene are SNHLY and FYNNEI. CDR3 bases: TGTGCCAGCAGTGGGGTGGGGGGCGAAGATACGCAGTATTTT. Protein sequence: CASSGVGGEDTQYF.

This clonotype was seen only a few times. The chain has TRBV20-1 and TRBJ2-2, with D uncertain. Looked up from germline, CDR1 is DFQATT and CDR2 is SNEGSKA (reference sequence). CDR3 length: 14 amino acids. The germline V and J ends were trimmed by 0 bases and 0 bases, with 5 bases remaining between them. The CDR3 loop is CSARDIANTGELFF. DNA of the CDR3: TGCAGTGCTAGAGATATCGCGAACACCGGGGAGCTGTTTTTT.

The chain links TRBV20-1 to TRBJ1-6; 8 bases fit TRBD1. V lost 3 bases and J lost 10; bases outside the gene matches: 14. The CDR3 contains 16 residues. CDR1 is DFQATT, CDR2 SNEGSKA, per germline (reference sequence). CDR3 DNA: TGCAGTGCTAGCGTAGTGTTCAGGGGGCGTGGGTCACCCCTCCACTTT. Amino acid sequence: CSASVVFRGRGSPLHF.

V is TRBV12-3 or TRBV12-4 and J is TRBJ2-7; D is uncertain. V was pared by 3 bases and J by 3 bases, with 9 bases between. The CDR3 is 13 amino acids. This CDR3 reads CASSFLLNYEQYF. CDR3 nucleotides: TGTGCCAGCAGTTTTTTACTAAACTACGAGCAGTACTTC.

The table lists this clonotype with many counts. This rearrangement joins TRBV29-1 to TRBJ1-2; the D is unclear. Trimming left V 6 bases short and J 2 bases short, with 10 bases between. Germline assignment: CDR1 SQVTM and CDR2 ANQGSEA. The length of the CDR3 is 12 residues. CDR3 sequence reads: CSVRPPNYGYTF. The DNA of the CDR3 is TGCAGCGTCCGTCCACCGAACTATGGCTACACCTTC.

The chain carries TRBV20-1 and TRBJ2-1; TRBD1 matches at 12 bases. Germline trimming cut 6 bases from V and 9 bases from J; bases unmatched to any gene: 6. This CDR3 is 13 amino acids long. CDR1 DFQATT and CDR2 SNEGSKA come from the germline V gene (reference sequence). The CDR3 here is CSARDRGQVEQFF. The CDR3 bases are TGCAGTGCACGGGACAGGGGGCAGGTTGAGCAGTTCTTC.

The sample holds many counts of this clonotype. This chain links TRBV2 with TRBJ2-3; TRBD1 is a possible D gene (5 bases). CDR3 length equals 14 residues. Germline lookup yields CDR1 SNHLY and CDR2 FYNNEI. Deletions cut 6 bases from V and 0 bases from J, with 10 bases between. The CDR3 reads CASRGQGSTDTQYF. Written as DNA, the CDR3 is TGTGCCAGCAGGGGCCAGGGAAGCACAGATACGCAGTATTTT.

The J gene is TRBJ2-1, the V gene TRBV11-1; D is undetermined. Germline assignment: CDR1 SGHAT and CDR2 FQDESV (reference sequence). Between the trimmed V and J ends, which lost 1 base and 1 base, there was a span of 14 bases. The CDR3 has 17 residues. Here the CDR3 reads CASSLVGERSSYNEQFF. The CDR3 DNA follows: TGTGCCAGCAGCTTAGTCGGAGAGCGTTCATCCTACAATGAGCAGTTCTTC.

A few counts support this clonotype. This chain uses TRBV11-2 with TRBJ2-1; tentatively, D is TRBD1 or TRBD2 (5 bases each). CDR1 and CDR2 from the germline V gene are SGHAT and FQNNGV. The CDR3 totals 14 residues. With 6 bases removed from V and 5 bases from J, the gap between germline ends came to 14 bases. The CDR3 is CASSLWDEDNEQFF. CDR3 DNA sequence: TGTGCCAGCAGTCTCTGGGACGAGGACAATGAGCAGTTCTTC.

This clonotype was seen more than once but under ten times. V and J are TRBV5-1 and TRBJ2-7, with TRBD2 as a possible D gene (7 bases). CDR1 is SGHRS and CDR2 is YFSETQ in the germline V gene. The V end lost 8 bases, the J end lost 7 bases, and 13 bases lay between the germline ends. The CDR3 extends over 11 amino acids. Here the CDR3 reads CASGRGKEQYF. The CDR3 DNA sequence: TGCGCCAGTGGGAGGGGGAAGGAGCAGTACTTC. The full variable domain, rest sourced from reference TRBV5-1 and TRBJ2-7, is KAGVTQTPRYLIKTRGQQVTLSCSPISGHRSVSWYQQTPGQGLQFLFEYFSETQRNKGNFPGRFSGRQFSNSRSEMNVSTLELGDSALYLCASGRGKEQYFGPGTRLTVT.

This clonotype was found many times. The chain carries TRBV29-1 and TRBJ1-1; D is unclear. Trimming stripped 3 bases from V and 3 bases from J, with 5 bases between. This CDR3 contains 11 residues. Germline V gene data show CDR1 as SQVTM and CDR2 as ANQGSEA. CDR3 residues: CSVEADTEAFF. In nucleotides, the CDR3 is TGCAGCGTTGAGGCGGACACTGAAGCTTTCTTT.

Ten or more counts support this clonotype. This chain uses TRBV27 with TRBJ2-1; 13 bases fit TRBD2. This CDR3 spans 16 amino acids. Per germline, CDR1 MNHEY and CDR2 SMNVEV (reference sequence). After removal of 5 bases from V and 6 bases from J, the junction contained 7 bases not matched to a gene. CDR3 in amino acids: CASSTTSGRAGNEQFF. The CDR3 nucleotides are TGTGCCAGCAGTACAACTAGCGGGAGGGCCGGCAATGAGCAGTTCTTC.

Comments on this clonotype: The CDR3 does not close with the conserved phenylalanine or tryptophan, likely indicating a read error. This chain joins TRBV5-1 and TRBJ2-3; D gene unclear. V lost 0 bases, J lost 0 bases, and 11 bases lay in between. The CDR3 has 16 residues. Germline V CDR1 and CDR2: SGHRS, YFSETQ. In nucleotides, the CDR3 is TGCGCCAGCAGCTTGGCGAGCGCCTCTAGCACAGATACGCAGTATTAT. This translates into CASSLASASSTDTQYY.

Only a few counts were recorded for this clonotype. V is TRBV28 and J is TRBJ1-2; the D is unclear. Germline V gives CDR1 MDHEN, CDR2 SYDVKM. Trimming stripped 3 bases from V and 12 bases from J, with 17 bases between. The CDR3 length is 13 residues. The CDR3 DNA sequence: TGTGCCAGCAGTTTTTTCGAGGCAGTCGGTGACACCTTC. Translated, it gives CASSFFEAVGDTF.

This clonotype appeared a few times. The chain carries TRBV9 and TRBJ2-2; a possible D gene is TRBD1 (5 bases). Germline CDR1 and CDR2: SGDLS and YYNGEE. V gave up 9 bases and J gave up 0 bases, with 9 bases separating them. The CDR3 loop spans 13 amino acids. In nucleotides, the CDR3 is TGTGCCACCACAGGACCGAACACCGGGGAGCTGTTTTTT. This gives the protein CATTGPNTGELFF.

V and J are TRBV15 and TRBJ2-5; D might be TRBD1 or TRBD2, each matching 5 bases. The CDR3 consists of 15 residues. V was pared by 0 bases and J by 7 bases, with 15 bases between. Germline V CDR1 and CDR2: LNHNV, YYDKDF (reference sequence). Here the CDR3 DNA reads TGTGCCACCAGCAGAGATTGGGGACCTTCGAGGACCCAGTACTTC. Its translation: CATSRDWGPSRTQYF.

This clonotype appeared many times. V usage is TRBV12-3 or TRBV12-4 and J usage is TRBJ1-1, with D unclear. Trimming removed 5 bases at V and 4 bases at J, with 17 bases between. The CDR3 extends over 15 amino acids. This CDR3 is CASSPYRGRGTEAFF. In DNA form, the CDR3 reads TGTGCCAGCAGTCCATATCGAGGGCGCGGCACTGAAGCTTTCTTT.

As DNA, the CDR3 is TGTGCCAGCAGCTTAGGCGGACATGAGTACCAAGAGACCCAGTACTTC. Amino acid sequence: CASSLGGHEYQETQYF. The chain links TRBV11-3 to TRBJ2-5, with D possibly being TRBD1 (5 bases). The CDR3 extends over 16 amino acids. V lost 1 base, J lost 0 bases, and 12 bases lay in between. Per germline, CDR1 SGHNT and CDR2 YENEEA.